This T cell receptor (beta chain) was sequenced for a study of blood T cell repertoires in COVID-19. Here immunoSEQ multiplex PCR was the method, and the copy in TCRdb shows in-frame clones only, minus some. The profile shows roughly 130,000 clones, more than 90% of them singletons. Germline CDR1 and CDR2: LGHDT and YNNKEL (reference sequence). With 2 bases clipped from V and 0 bases from J, the junction kept 7 bases outside the gene matches. The CDR3 sequence is 18 residues long. The TCR sequence derives from a man aged 50 to 59 with active COVID-19. Sequenced: peripheral blood. This chain uses TRBV3-1 (or the pseudogene TRBV3-2) with TRBJ2-1; 10 bases agree with TRBD2. CDR3 DNA sequence: TGTGCCAGCAGCCAACGACCCTCTAGCGGGAGCTCCTACAATGAGCAGTTCTTC. Translation gives CASSQRPSSGSSYNEQFF.